This T cell receptor beta chain was recorded in a study of patients and donors after allogeneic stem cell transplantation (dated by TCRdb to 2019 to 2021). Details on this clonotype: The target of this receptor is not known. Base-call qualities are not available, and no considerably larger clone is one nucleotide away.

The V end loses 4 bases and the J end loses 1 base, and a stretch of 14 bases separates them. Per the germline V gene, SGHRS is the CDR1 and YFSETQ is the CDR2. The CDR3, cysteine through phenylalanine, is 15 amino acids long. Only the CDR3 part of the read is kept: 45 bases, read in frame from the first base. The method behind the library was RT-PCR. Sequenced on a NextSeq 550. Through fastp at Q25 and MiXCR, TCRdb rebuilt clones from the public reads, retaining in-frame beta chains. One record per CDR3 amino acid sequence lists the most common genes and DNA. This sample comprises about 960,000 distinct CDR3 sequences, more than 15% of them detected only once. The top ten clones comprise 5% to 7.5% of the sample.

This receptor was taken from a human donor who was either an allogeneic HSCT recipient or a stem cell or donor lymphocyte infusion donor (not recorded which). It is not recorded whose cells these are; they may come from a transplant donor. Sequenced sample: blood, either unsorted or a sorted T cell fraction (not recorded which). The rearrangement combines TRBV5-1 with TRBJ1-1; possibly the D gene is TRBD1, per 5 matching bases. The CDR3 in this case is CASSRVDRENTEAFF. The nucleotide sequence is TGCGCCAGCAGCCGGGTTGACAGAGAGAACACTGAAGCTTTCTTT.